This record concerns one TCR beta chain sequence. Its antigen is not known. TCRdb's table, derived via immunoSEQ multiplex PCR, lists solely in-frame clones and lacks some. Of 80,000 to 95,000 clones listed, about 92% were seen once; the top ten hold 2%. The CDR3 runs to 15 residues. Germline V gives CDR1 LGHNA, CDR2 YSLEER. J was trimmed by 4 bases and V by 0 bases; bases with no gene match: 1. This specimen comes from a study of graft-versus-host responses after intestinal transplantation. Study-wide background: Every transplant recipient was induced with anti-thymocyte globulin, then maintained on tacrolimus and steroids for two to three years. Study-wide results and caveats: GvH clones were identified in recipient marrow, with some first appearing in ileum or blood.

The sample in question was unstimulated CD8+ T cells sorted from spleen or lymph node cells, obtained before intestinal transplant. The J gene is TRBJ1-1, the V gene TRBV4-3, with 11 bases fitting TRBD1. This clonotype was sampled from a human donor who received an intestinal transplant. CDR3 bases: TGCGCCAGCAGCCAAGATGGGACAGGGGGCACTGAAGCTTTCTTT. Translation gives CASSQDGTGGTEAFF.